Listed below are T cell receptor beta chains from one sample, sequenced in a study of blood T cell repertoires in COVID-19. Method: immunoSEQ multiplex PCR; TCRdb's copy keeps in-frame clones and lacks some. This sample has about 98,000 clones, with around 82% found just once. Sequencing was carried out using peripheral blood. These receptors were obtained from a man in his 70s with active or convalescent COVID-19. Each CDR3 is given with its conserved first and last residue. Each record gives: D gene, J gene, clone size, V gene, CDR3 protein, CDR3 DNA. A D gene is named only where the DNA matches it firmly. Only some rows state a clone size, as once, few, many or a class for expanded clones.

D: TRBD2
J: TRBJ2-5
size: NA
V: TRBV13
CDR3: CASSRTGLAQETQYF
DNA: TGTGCCAGCAGCCGAACTGGACTAGCCCAAGAGACCCAGTACTTC

D: TRBD1
J: TRBJ2-2
size: NA
V: TRBV30
CDR3: CAWNLHRGTGELFF
DNA: TGTGCCTGGAACCTACACAGGGGCACCGGGGAGCTGTTTTTT

D: TRBD2
J: TRBJ2-2
size: NA
V: TRBV9
CDR3: CASSVGPQLAGAPGELFF
DNA: TGTGCCAGCAGCGTAGGTCCCCAACTAGCGGGGGCCCCCGGGGAGCTGTTTTTT

D: NA
J: TRBJ1-3
size: once
V: TRBV20-1
CDR3: CSASNRQSGNTIYF
DNA: TGCAGTGCTAGTAACAGGCAATCTGGAAACACCATATATTTT

D: TRBD1
J: TRBJ1-2
size: NA
V: TRBV5-1
CDR3: CASSATGSPAYGYTF
DNA: TGCGCCAGCAGCGCGACAGGGTCCCCCGCCTATGGCTACACCTTC

D: NA
J: TRBJ2-1
size: NA
V: TRBV29-1
CDR3: CSVDLGARSYNEQFF
DNA: TGCAGCGTTGACCTGGGGGCTCGCTCCTACAATGAGCAGTTCTTC

D: NA
J: TRBJ1-5
size: NA
V: TRBV7-9
CDR3: CASLDSSSNQPQHF
DNA: TGTGCCAGCCTTGACAGCAGTAGCAATCAGCCCCAGCATTTT

D: TRBD1
J: TRBJ1-2
size: NA
V: TRBV7-9
CDR3: CASSRDRAPYGYTF
DNA: TGTGCCAGCAGCCGGGACAGGGCTCCCTATGGCTACACCTTC

D: TRBD2
J: TRBJ2-2
size: few
V: TRBV4-2
CDR3: CASSQELAGIRGELFF
DNA: TGTGCCAGCAGCCAAGAACTAGCGGGGATTAGGGGGGAGCTGTTTTTT

D: NA
J: TRBJ1-2
size: NA
V: TRBV30
CDR3: CAWSVGRLAAF
DNA: TGTGCCTGGAGTGTAGGTCGACTTGCTGCCTTC

D: NA
J: TRBJ2-6
size: NA
V: TRBV11-2
CDR3: CASASGANVLTF
DNA: TGTGCCAGCGCGTCTGGGGCCAACGTCCTGACTTTC